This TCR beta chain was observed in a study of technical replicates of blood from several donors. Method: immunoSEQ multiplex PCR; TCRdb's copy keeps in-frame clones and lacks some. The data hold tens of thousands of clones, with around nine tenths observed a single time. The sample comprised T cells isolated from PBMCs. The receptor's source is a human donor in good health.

CDR3 region: CASRIGHTEEQYF. CDR3 sequence (DNA): TGTGCCAGCAGAATAGGACACACGGAGGAGCAGTACTTC. The chain is built from TRBV6-6 and TRBJ2-7, with a weak D call TRBD1 (5 bases). The CDR3 length is 13 residues. Germline V gene sequence: CDR1 MNHNY, CDR2 SVGAGI (reference sequence). The V end was cut by 6 bases, the J end by 7 bases, with 16 bases between.